Described below is a single T cell receptor (beta chain) sequence and its context. MiXCR, run by TCRdb on the 5' RACE reads, gives a single entry per CDR3 protein. Here the sample spans about 90,000 distinct CDR3 sequences, approximately 12% being singletons. This sample was included in a study of early T cells in non-severe SARS-CoV-2 infection. The germline CDR1 and CDR2 sequences are DFQATT and SNEGSKA (reference sequence). CDR3 length: 14 residues. V lost 3 bases to trimming and J lost 4 bases; unmatched junction nucleotides: 4. The gene calls are TRBV20-1 and TRBJ2-2, with 8 nucleotides matching TRBD2. Source: whole blood, taken at baseline. The receptor's source is an adult who was a healthcare worker with PCR-confirmed SARS-CoV-2 infection or an uninfected control (not recorded which). CDR3 nucleotide sequence: TGCAGTGCTAGTCTGGCGGGGGGCACCGGGGAGCTGTTTTTT. Amino acids: CSASLAGGTGELFF.